These 27 T cell receptor beta chains were sequenced from one sample in a study of CD4 T cells in relation to SARS-CoV-2 and coronaviruses. Before the COVID-19 pandemic, during about 2011-2019, CD4+ T cells were taken from unexposed donors. After less than 11 days of culture, CD4+ T cells were isolated. These TCRs are of unknown antigen specificity. Method: immunoSEQ multiplex PCR; TCRdb's copy keeps in-frame clones and lacks some. Among about 20,000 clones listed, over 70% were seen once. The sequenced sample consisted of CD4+ T cells from PBMCs, cultured in vitro. The receptor source for this set is a human donor in good health.

The rearrangement joins TRBV4-1 to TRBJ2-7, with TRBD2 identical over 12 bases. Looked up from germline, CDR1 is MGHRA and CDR2 is YSYEKL. The CDR3 sequence is 16 residues long. The trim removed 3 bases at V and 7 bases at J, leaving 10 bases unmatched. DNA for the CDR3: TGCGCCAGCAGCCACCGCCGACTAGCGGGAGCCGGTGAGCAGTACTTC. Its protein product is CASSHRRLAGAGEQYF.

Here the CDR3 reads CASSAGVQPQHF. As DNA, the CDR3 is TGTGCCAGCAGTGCCGGAGTTCAGCCCCAGCATTTT. The rearrangement links TRBV6-6 to TRBJ1-5; D is undetermined. The CDR3 length is 12 residues. The V gene's germline CDR1 is MNHNY and CDR2 SVGAGI (reference sequence). Trimming pared 5 bases from V and 6 bases from J, leaving 8 bases between.

The chain recombines TRBV19 with TRBJ2-7; 7 bases match TRBD2. V lost 6 bases to trimming and J lost 1 base; unmatched junction nucleotides: 12. This CDR3 has 16 amino acids. CDR1 and CDR2 from the germline V gene are LNHDA and SQIVND (reference sequence). Written as DNA, the CDR3 is TGTGCCAGTAGGGACATTTTTGCGGGGGAATCCTACGAGCAGTACTTC. Translation gives CASRDIFAGESYEQYF. Full variable domain (remainder filled in from reference TRBV19 and TRBJ2-7): DGGITQSPKYLFRKEGQNVTLSCEQNLNHDAMYWYRQDPGQGLRLIYYSQIVNDFQKGDIAEGYSVSREKKESFPLTVTSAQKNPTAFYLCASRDIFAGESYEQYFGPGTRLTVT.

The J gene is TRBJ1-1, the V gene TRBV18; D not certain. Germline V gives CDR1 KGHSH, CDR2 LQKENI. The CDR3 consists of 11 residues. The V end was cut by 2 bases, the J end by 4 bases, with 2 bases between. CDR3 region: CASSPTTEAFF. DNA for the CDR3: TGTGCCAGCTCACCAACCACTGAAGCTTTCTTT.

V gene TRBV9 combines with J gene TRBJ2-1, with a weak D call TRBD2 (6 bases). V lost 4 bases, J lost 5 bases, and 16 bases lay in between. Per the germline V gene, CDR1 is SGDLS and CDR2 is YYNGEE. The length of the CDR3 is 15 residues. The CDR3 loop is CASSPRLVNHNEQFF. The CDR3 DNA follows: TGTGCCAGCAGCCCCCGACTAGTAAATCACAATGAGCAGTTCTTC.

This clone was detected only once. V and J are TRBV5-1 and TRBJ2-5, with D maybe TRBD2 (6 bases). Trimming left V 0 bases short and J 5 bases short, with 8 bases between. Germline-derived CDR1 and CDR2 are SGHRS and YFSETQ. The CDR3 contains 13 residues. The CDR3 loop reads CASSLEAGETQYF. In DNA, the CDR3 is TGCGCCAGCAGCTTGGAGGCGGGGGAGACCCAGTACTTC.

This chain uses TRBV6-5 with TRBJ2-5; possibly TRBD1 or TRBD2 for D (5 bases each). The V end lost 0 bases, the J end lost 5 bases, and 13 bases lay between the germline ends. Germline V gene data show CDR1 as MNHEY and CDR2 as SVGAGI. There are 15 residues in the CDR3. The CDR3 DNA reads TGTGCCAGCAGTTACTCCCCTTCAGAGGGGGAGACCCAGTACTTC. It encodes CASSYSPSEGETQYF.

V gene TRBV5-1 combines with J gene TRBJ1-1; D is undetermined. The V end lost 4 bases, the J end lost 1 base, and 8 bases lay between the germline ends. In germline, CDR1 is SGHRS, CDR2 YFSETQ. This CDR3 spans 13 amino acids. For the CDR3, the DNA is TGCGCCAGCAGCCCCTGGGGGAACACTGAAGCTTTCTTT. Protein product: CASSPWGNTEAFF. The full variable domain, with the rest looked up from reference TRBV5-1 and TRBJ1-1, is KAGVTQTPRYLIKTRGQQVTLSCSPISGHRSVSWYQQTPGQGLQFLFEYFSETQRNKGNFPGRFSGRQFSNSRSEMNVSTLELGDSALYLCASSPWGNTEAFFGQGTRLTVV.

The chain has TRBV9 and TRBJ1-1, with D perhaps matching TRBD1 (5 bases). Trimming stripped 0 bases from V and 1 base from J, with 7 bases between. From germline, CDR1 is SGDLS and CDR2 YYNGEE. The CDR3 consists of 14 residues. CDR3 sequence (DNA): TGTGCCAGCAGCGTAGCTACAGGGAACACTGAAGCTTTCTTT. This encodes CASSVATGNTEAFF.

CDR3 loop: CASSWTATNTGELFF. CDR3 in DNA: TGTGCCAGCAGCTGGACAGCCACGAACACCGGGGAGCTGTTTTTT. J is TRBJ2-2 and V is TRBV5-6; a weak D match, TRBD1 (6 bases). V dropped 3 bases and J dropped 0 bases, with 9 bases sitting between them. Germline loops: CDR1 SGHDT, CDR2 YYEEEE. This CDR3 region has 15 residues.

The chain employs TRBV2 and TRBJ2-6; D possibly uses TRBD1 or TRBD2 (5 bases each). With 6 bases removed from V and 0 bases from J, the gap between germline ends came to 18 bases. Germline assignment: CDR1 SNHLY and CDR2 FYNNEI. The CDR3 is made up of 18 amino acids. The CDR3 DNA is TGTGCCAGCAGCGGGATGGGACGCTTCATCTCTGGGGCCAACGTCCTGACTTTC. Encoded protein: CASSGMGRFISGANVLTF.

This chain uses TRBV30 with TRBJ1-2; no firm D call. This CDR3 is 12 amino acids long. The ends were cut back, 3 bases at V and 8 bases at J, with 13 bases in the middle. The germline V gene has CDR1 GTSNPN and CDR2 SVGIG (reference sequence). The CDR3 bases are TGTGCCTGGAGATATACGGAAGGCGGCTACACCTTC. It is translated as CAWRYTEGGYTF.

This sequence joins TRBV7-9 and TRBJ1-5; TRBD1 matches 7 bases. Germline V gene data show CDR1 as SEHNR and CDR2 as FQNEAQ (reference sequence). This CDR3 is 15 amino acids long. The trim removed 5 bases at V and 2 bases at J, leaving 6 bases unmatched. The CDR3 is CASSKGTDGNQPQHF. CDR3 DNA sequence: TGTGCCAGCAGCAAGGGGACAGACGGCAATCAGCCCCAGCATTTT.

The genes are TRBV24-1 and TRBJ2-1; D is undetermined. The germline V gene has CDR1 KGHDR and CDR2 SFDVKD. With 1 base removed from V and 9 bases from J, the gap between germline ends came to 9 bases. CDR3 length: 13 residues. CDR3 in amino acids: CATSDLDWPEQFF. CDR3 DNA: TGTGCCACCAGTGATTTAGATTGGCCTGAGCAGTTCTTC.

CDR3 coding DNA: TGTGCCAGCAGTGAACGGTGGATTAATGAAAAACTGTTTTTT. The encoded protein is CASSERWINEKLFF. The chain recombines TRBV2 with TRBJ1-4, with no clear D. Germline CDR1 reads SNHLY; CDR2 reads FYNNEI. The V gene lost 2 bases and the J gene lost 4 bases, with 8 bases spanning the gap. CDR3 length: 14 amino acids.

This chain uses TRBV5-5 with TRBJ2-7, with D maybe TRBD1 (6 bases). The germline V gene encodes CDR1 SGHKS and CDR2 YYEKEE (reference sequence). The CDR3 extends over 15 amino acids. The V gene lost 2 bases and the J gene lost 0 bases, with 12 bases spanning the gap. The CDR3 loop is CASSFGTTGSYEQYF. The CDR3 nucleotides are TGTGCCAGCAGCTTTGGGACAACTGGCTCCTACGAGCAGTACTTC. Complete variable domain (other parts from reference TRBV5-5 and TRBJ2-7): DAGVTQSPTHLIKTRGQQVTLRCSPISGHKSVSWYQQVLGQGPQFIFQYYEKEERGRGNFPDRFSARQFPNYSSELNVNALLLGDSALYLCASSFGTTGSYEQYFGPGTRLTVT.

As regards this clone: At one end the junction does not follow the germline gene, possibly because of a read error. V is TRBV12-3 or TRBV12-4 and J is TRBJ2-2; D possibly uses TRBD1 or TRBD2 (5 bases each). The CDR3 sequence is 11 residues long. The CDR3 region has the DNA TGTGCCAGCATCTGGGACCGGGGAGCTGTTTTT. Protein: CASIWDRGAVF.

The J gene is TRBJ1-1, the V gene TRBV2; the D gene is possibly TRBD1 (6 bases). Germline CDR1 and CDR2: SNHLY and FYNNEI. Between the trimmed V and J ends, which lost 6 bases and 0 bases, there was a span of 11 bases. CDR3 size: 14 residues. The CDR3 nucleotides are TGTGCCAGCAGCCAGGGGCCCATGAACACTGAAGCTTTCTTT. The encoded protein is CASSQGPMNTEAFF.

The rearrangement uses TRBV4-2 and TRBJ2-1; TRBD2 matches 8 bases. Trimming cost V 4 bases and J 9 bases; bases outside gene matches: 2. Germline values: CDR1 LGHNA, CDR2 YNFKEQ. This CDR3 is 12 amino acids long. CDR3 sequence (DNA): TGTGCCAGCAGCCCGGCGGGAGGTGAGCAGTTCTTC. The encoded protein is CASSPAGGEQFF.

The chain recombines TRBV7-3 with TRBJ2-1; 11 nucleotides align to TRBD2. CDR1 and CDR2 (germline): SGHTA, FQGTGA. With V trimmed by 5 bases and J by 5 bases, 5 bases remained unmatched. The CDR3 totals 15 residues. The DNA for the CDR3 is TGTGCCAGCAGCACCTCGGGACTAGCGGACAATGAGCAGTTCTTC. Its protein is CASSTSGLADNEQFF.

The chain links TRBV19 to TRBJ2-1, with 11 bases matching TRBD2. Per the germline V gene, CDR1 is LNHDA and CDR2 is SQIVND (reference sequence). The CDR3 extends over 16 amino acids. The ends lost 5 bases at V and 2 bases at J; junction bases unmatched: 5. DNA of the CDR3: TGTGCCAGTAGTCCTCTAGCGGGAGGTACCTACAATGAGCAGTTCTTC. Protein: CASSPLAGGTYNEQFF.

V usage is TRBV7-2 and J usage is TRBJ1-1; weak D call: TRBD1 (5 bases). The CDR3 spans 15 residues. CDR1 is SGHTA and CDR2 is FQGNSA in the germline V gene. The ends were cut back, 4 bases at V and 6 bases at J, with 18 bases in the middle. DNA of the CDR3: TGTGCCAGCAGCTCCTCCTCCGTGGGGGGGGCTGAAGCTTTCTTT. Translation gives CASSSSSVGGAEAFF.

CDR3 nucleotide sequence: TGTGCCAGCAGCCAAGGGGCAGGCAACAATCAGCCCCAGCATTTT. It codes for CASSQGAGNNQPQHF. V usage is TRBV3-1 (or the pseudogene TRBV3-2) and J usage is TRBJ1-5; D gene uncertain. Germline CDR1 reads LGHDT; CDR2 reads YNNKEL (reference sequence). V was trimmed by 1 base and J by 3 bases, leaving 10 bases between them. CDR3 length equals 15 residues.

The J gene is TRBJ2-1, the V gene TRBV6-2 or TRBV6-3; 9 bases align to TRBD1. The CDR3 is 16 residues long. The V segment lost 4 bases and the J segment 1 base; nucleotides outside the gene matches: 5. Germline V lookup: CDR1 MNHEY, CDR2 SVGEGT. The CDR3 DNA sequence: TGTGCCAGCAGTTCGATGGACAGGGGATCCTACAATGAGCAGTTCTTC. This translates into CASSSMDRGSYNEQFF.

This clone was observed a single time. The V gene is TRBV10-3, the J gene TRBJ1-1, with 8 bases matching TRBD1. The junction had 9 bases not matched to a gene; V was cut back by 8 bases and J by 1 base. This CDR3 comprises 15 residues. Germline CDR1 reads ENHRY; CDR2 reads SYGVKD. As DNA, the CDR3 is TGTGCCATCTGTGGGACAGGCTATCCGAACACTGAAGCTTTCTTT. This translates into CAICGTGYPNTEAFF.

This clone was detected only once. The V call is TRBV7-2, the J call TRBJ1-3, with D unclear. The CDR3 loop spans 11 amino acids. Germline CDR1 SGHTA, CDR2 FQGNSA. V dropped 5 bases and J dropped 4 bases, with 3 bases sitting between them. The CDR3 spells CASSGGNTIYF. The DNA for the CDR3 is TGTGCCAGCAGCGGGGGAAACACCATATATTTT.

This chain joins TRBV18 and TRBJ1-5; 7 bases map to TRBD1. V shed 5 bases, J shed 5 bases, and the junction held 6 bases outside the gene matches. The germline V gene encodes CDR1 KGHSH and CDR2 LQKENI. The length of the CDR3 is 14 residues. The CDR3 DNA sequence: TGTGCCAGCTCAGGGACAGAGACCGATCAGCCCCAGCATTTT. Protein sequence: CASSGTETDQPQHF.